This T cell receptor beta chain was identified in a study of OX40 agonist ivuxolimab in advanced cancers. About the research overall: The drug used for patients, ivuxolimab, was an agonistic anti-OX40 (CD134) antibody. Study conclusions and caveats: Relatively little clonal expansion, among the lowest observed, appeared in partial responders at 0.1-3.0 mg/kg.

If patients had autoimmune disease history or systemic immunosuppression, they were excluded. This clone showed up just once. Its cognate antigen is unknown. Sequence at one end of the junction differs from germline and may be a read error. The CDR3 length is 13 residues. Germline V gene lookup returns CDR1 MDHEN and CDR2 SYDVKM. TCRdb's table, derived via immunoSEQ multiplex PCR, lists solely in-frame clones and lacks some. The sample consists of tens of thousands of clones, 65% to 85% of them appearing once. The sequencing here drew on CD4+ or CD8+ T cells sorted from blood, taken in a trial of the OX40 agonist ivuxolimab. The TCR sequence derives from an adult with an advanced solid tumor such as melanoma, head and neck, liver or kidney cancer. The rearrangement uses TRBV28 and TRBJ2-7; either TRBD1 or TRBD2 may supply D (7 bases each). The chain's CDR3 is CASSPRGGDRALF. The DNA for the CDR3 is TGTGCCAGCAGTCCACGTGGGGGGGACAGAGCTTTATTC.